This passage covers 3 T cell receptor beta chains from one sample sequenced in a study of PD-L1 blockade in urothelial cancer. Stated time point: peripheral blood 6 weeks after treatment start. The data were produced by immunoSEQ multiplex PCR, yet TCRdb's version contains in-frame clones alone and is incomplete. Here the sample spans 45,000 to 55,000 clones, under 85% being singletons. The specimen was PBMCs, collected around atezolizumab (anti-PD-L1) treatment. These receptors were collected from a man aged 45-65 years with urothelial cancer.

The chain joins TRBV19 to TRBJ1-5; 12 nucleotides line up with TRBD1. The germline gives CDR1 LNHDA, CDR2 SQIVND (reference sequence). The CDR3 is made up of 16 amino acids. The ends lost 0 bases at V and 7 bases at J; junction bases unmatched: 4. The CDR3 bases are TGTGCCAGTAGTATAGAGGGACAGGGGGCCAAACAGCCCCAGCATTTT. This codes for CASSIEGQGAKQPQHF. The whole variable domain, remainder taken from reference TRBV19 and TRBJ1-5, is DGGITQSPKYLFRKEGQNVTLSCEQNLNHDAMYWYRQDPGQGLRLIYYSQIVNDFQKGDIAEGYSVSREKKESFPLTVTSAQKNPTAFYLCASSIEGQGAKQPQHFGDGTRLSIL.

This rearrangement joins TRBV4-3 to TRBJ2-3; a weak D match, TRBD1 (5 bases). This CDR3 comprises 15 residues. Germline CDR1 reads LGHNA; CDR2 reads YSLEER. V was trimmed by 0 bases and J by 6 bases, leaving 13 bases between them. CDR3 sequence: CASSQDGRVRDTQYF. In DNA, the CDR3 is TGCGCCAGCAGCCAAGATGGCAGGGTGCGGGATACGCAGTATTTT.

The chain has TRBV5-1 and TRBJ1-6; 7 nucleotides agree with TRBD1. Trimming removed 0 bases from V and 4 bases from J; junction bases left unmatched: 4. The V gene's germline CDR1 is SGHRS and CDR2 YFSETQ. This CDR3 has 16 residues. The CDR3 nucleotides read TGCGCCAGCAGCTTGGAGACAGGGACGTATAATTCACCCCTCCACTTT. It translates to CASSLETGTYNSPLHF.